This T cell receptor (beta chain) was captured in a study of blood T cell repertoires in COVID-19. Of note for this clone: A junction boundary mismatches the germline segment, possibly from a read error.

The protocol was immunoSEQ multiplex PCR, while the TCRdb copy is restricted to in-frame clones and leaves out a portion. The data show fewer than 250,000 clones, with 83% seen just once and 6.5% to 9% held by the top ten. The CDR3 is 11 residues long. From germline, CDR1 is GTSNPN and CDR2 SVGIG (reference sequence). The sequenced material came from peripheral blood. The source is a woman aged 50 to 65 with acute or convalescent COVID-19. J is TRBJ2-1 and V is TRBV30; tentative D call: TRBD2 (6 bases). In DNA, the CDR3 is TGTGCCCGGGGCAACACGGGACTGGCGGTCTTC. Translation: CARGNTGLAVF.